This T cell receptor beta chain was captured in a study of cytotoxic CD8 clonotypes in ibrutinib-treated CLL. Looking at the study overall: The response samples were taken once patients had been treated for a median of about 12 months, range 6 to 36.

Comments on this clone: A much larger clone sits a single nucleotide away, making a read error possible. The same CDR3 arises from other DNA sequences in this sample as well.

Profiled with immunoSEQ multiplex PCR; TCRdb holds only in-frame clones, not every one. Here the sample spans 150,000 or so clones, 77% being singletons. The source is a human donor with chronic lymphocytic leukemia. The sequencing here drew on PBMCs, taken after 12 months of ibrutinib treatment.

The CDR3 reads CASSSGTYNEQFF. The CDR3 DNA follows: TGTGCCAGCAGCTCAGGGACGTACAATGAGCAGTTCTTC. V is TRBV9 and J is TRBJ2-1, with D perhaps matching TRBD1 or TRBD2 (5 bases each). This CDR3 contains 13 residues. CDR1 and CDR2 (germline): SGDLS, YYNGEE. Trimming left V 4 bases short and J 4 bases short, with 9 bases between. Complete variable domain (other parts from reference TRBV9 and TRBJ2-1): DSGVTQTPKHLITATGQRVTLRCSPRSGDLSVYWYQQSLDQGLQFLIQYYNGEERAKGNILERFSAQQFPDLHSELNLSSLELGDSALYFCASSSGTYNEQFFGPGTRLTVL.